This T cell receptor beta chain stems from a study of blood T cell repertoires in COVID-19. Germline loops: CDR1 SQVTM, CDR2 ANQGSEA. This CDR3 has 15 residues. Trimming at V came to 4 bases and at J to 6 bases, leaving 10 bases not matched to a gene. Assay used: immunoSEQ multiplex PCR; TCRdb lists only in-frame clones, some missing. The repertoire holds roughly 250,000 clones, with about 87% as singletons. The sequence was obtained from a middle-aged woman with acute or convalescent COVID-19. The sequencing sample was made of peripheral blood. The chain joins TRBV29-1 to TRBJ2-2; 8 nucleotides line up with TRBD1. The CDR3: CSVGFWTGRAGELFF. In nucleotides, the CDR3 is TGCAGCGTTGGGTTCTGGACAGGGCGAGCCGGGGAGCTGTTTTTT.